The TCR beta chain described here comes from a study of blood T cell repertoires in COVID-19. Background on the study: Collection of acute and convalescent COVID-19 samples took place in the United States, Italy and Spain. Nucleic acid was either cDNA or gDNA, and it came from T cells, B-cell-depleted T cells, or PBMCs.

Original processing notes: From reference gene primer amplification, estimates of nucleated cell counts were derived. The table came from immunoSEQ multiplex PCR; TCRdb's copy has only in-frame clones and leaves some out. V, J and clone size are taken as reported in that table, and D and trimming were inferred from the DNA itself. The sample lists about 120,000 clones, about four fifths seen once, with 3% to 4.5% in the top ten. Germline CDR1 reads SGHTA; CDR2 reads FQGNSA. V was shortened by 2 bases and J by 5 bases, with 15 bases between the two germline ends. This CDR3 comprises 15 residues. Sequencing was performed on peripheral blood. The V gene is TRBV7-2, the J gene TRBJ1-2, with D unresolved. The sequence was collected from a woman at least 80 years old with acute or convalescent COVID-19. The CDR3 loop is CASSLSRQVLYGYTF. The CDR3 bases are TGTGCCAGCAGCTTAAGCCGACAAGTCCTATATGGCTACACCTTC.